This entry lists 32 T cell receptor beta chains sequenced from one sample in a study of T cell responses to AZD1222 COVID-19 vaccine. Using immunoSEQ multiplex PCR, the repertoire was profiled, and TCRdb retains in-frame clones only, with some absent. The data hold some 89,000 clones, with approximately 87% observed a single time. The starting material was peripheral blood, obtained on day 0 of MenACWY control vaccination. All receptors come from an adult in good health.

For the CDR3, the DNA is TGCAGTGCTAGTCCCGGGAGGGGGATCGATACGCAGTATTTT. Translation gives CSASPGRGIDTQYF. The chain uses TRBV20-1 and TRBJ2-3; 8 bases fit TRBD2. J was trimmed by 6 bases and V by 3 bases; bases with no gene match: 8. The CDR3 runs 14 residues. In germline, CDR1 is DFQATT, CDR2 SNEGSKA (reference sequence).

The chain couples TRBV12-1 to TRBJ2-7; TRBD2, the table's D call, was not compared with the DNA. TRBV12-1 is shown as a pseudogene. This CDR3 has 15 amino acids. The CDR3 here is CASSVLAGGCNEQYF. The CDR3 region has the DNA TGTGCCAGCAGCGTTCTAGCGGGAGGATGCAACGAGCAGTACTTC.

The J gene is TRBJ1-2, the V gene TRBV19; possible D gene TRBD1, 6 bases. This CDR3 spans 14 amino acids. V lost 5 bases and J lost 6, with 16 bases in between. The germline V gene has CDR1 LNHDA and CDR2 SQIVND (reference sequence). The CDR3: CASSFLQGVNGYTF. CDR3 nucleotide sequence: TGTGCCAGTAGTTTCTTACAGGGCGTGAATGGCTACACCTTC. Looking up the rest from reference TRBV19 and TRBJ1-2 gives the full variable domain: DGGITQSPKYLFRKEGQNVTLSCEQNLNHDAMYWYRQDPGQGLRLIYYSQIVNDFQKGDIAEGYSVSREKKESFPLTVTSAQKNPTAFYLCASSFLQGVNGYTFGSGTRLTVV.

The gene calls are TRBV12-3 or TRBV12-4 and TRBJ1-2, with no clear D. Trimming removed 8 bases at V and 7 bases at J, with 14 bases between. This CDR3 has 12 residues. CDR3 bases: TGTGCCAGCTCCCAATCAGAGGTTGGCTACACCTTC. Its translation is CASSQSEVGYTF.

The V and J genes are TRBV4-1 and TRBJ2-7; weak D call: TRBD2 (6 bases). Germline loops: CDR1 MGHRA, CDR2 YSYEKL. The CDR3 extends over 16 amino acids. Trimming removed 3 bases at V and 7 bases at J, with 22 bases between. CDR3 DNA: TGCGCCAGCAGCCAGAGGGCTGCAGGAGGGGCGGAGGAGCAGTACTTC. This encodes CASSQRAAGGAEEQYF.

This clone showed up just a few times. The rearrangement uses TRBV7-2 and TRBJ1-2, with 7 bases lining up with TRBD1. V trimming: 3 bases; J trimming: 3 bases; junction bases outside the gene matches: 4. The germline gives CDR1 SGHTA, CDR2 FQGNSA. The length of the CDR3 is 14 residues. CDR3 sequence (DNA): TGTGCCAGCAGCTTGGTCCAGGGGGACTATGGCTACACCTTC. Its translation: CASSLVQGDYGYTF.

The gene calls are TRBV5-8 and TRBJ1-1; the D gene is possibly TRBD1 (5 bases). This CDR3 contains 14 residues. The germline V gene encodes CDR1 SGHTS and CDR2 YDEGEE. Deletions cut 2 bases from V and 4 bases from J, with 12 bases between. The chain's CDR3 is CASSLRDRSTEAFF. The CDR3 DNA is TGTGCCAGCAGCTTAAGGGACCGGAGCACTGAAGCTTTCTTT.

This chain uses TRBV30 with TRBJ1-4; 8 positions agree with TRBD1. CDR1 is GTSNPN and CDR2 is SVGIG in the germline V gene (reference sequence). This CDR3 is built from 13 residues. J gave up 7 bases and V 0 bases, and 1 base lay outside the gene matches. The CDR3 DNA is TGTGCCTGGAGTGTCCAGGGGGCTGAAAAACTGTTTTTT. It is translated as CAWSVQGAEKLFF. Using reference TRBV30 and TRBJ1-4 for the parts outside the CDR3, the full variable domain is SQTIHQWPATLVQPVGSPLSLECTVEGTSNPNLYWYRQAAGRGLQLLFYSVGIGQISSEVPQNLSASRPQDRQFILSSKKLLLSDSGFYLCAWSVQGAEKLFFGSGTQLSVL.

The chain employs TRBV28 and TRBJ1-1; possible D gene TRBD1, 5 bases. The CDR3 length is 15 residues. The germline gives CDR1 MDHEN, CDR2 SYDVKM. V gave up 5 bases and J gave up 1 base, with 14 bases separating them. The CDR3 DNA reads as TGTGCCAGCAGTCCCCCAGGGCGGGGGAACACTGAAGCTTTCTTT. The encoded protein is CASSPPGRGNTEAFF.

The CDR3 region is CASSLADSSYNEQFF. The CDR3 region has the DNA TGTGCCAGCAGCTTAGCGGACAGCTCCTACAATGAGCAGTTCTTC. The genes are TRBV28 and TRBJ2-1; the D call may be TRBD1 or TRBD2 (6 bases each). Per the germline V gene, CDR1 is MDHEN and CDR2 is SYDVKM. This CDR3 region has 15 residues. Trimming left V 6 bases short and J 0 bases short, with 12 bases between. The variable domain in full, completed from reference TRBV28 and TRBJ2-1, reads DVKVTQSSRYLVKRTGEKVFLECVQDMDHENMFWYRQDPGLGLRLIYFSYDVKMKEKGDIPEGYSVSREKKERFSLILESASTNQTSMYLCASSLADSSYNEQFFGPGTRLTVL.

V usage is TRBV11-1 and J usage is TRBJ1-2; tentative D call: TRBD1 (5 bases). The length of the CDR3 is 14 residues. Trimming removed 1 base at V and 5 bases at J, with 11 bases between. CDR1 is SGHAT and CDR2 is FQDESV in the germline V gene (reference sequence). This chain's CDR3 is CASSLERKGYGYTF. In DNA form, the CDR3 reads TGTGCCAGCAGCTTAGAGCGAAAGGGGTATGGCTACACCTTC.

The chain joins TRBV28 to TRBJ2-2; 11 nucleotides align to TRBD1. V gave up 8 bases and J gave up 9 bases; unmatched junction bases: 11. CDR1 and CDR2 (germline): MDHEN, SYDVKM. The CDR3 has 15 amino acids. CDR3 DNA sequence: TGTGCCAGCCTAGAGGGAGGACAGGGGGCGCGGGAGCTGTTTTTT. Protein sequence: CASLEGGQGARELFF.

The rearrangement uses TRBV7-2 and TRBJ2-2; 10 bases are a match to TRBD1. Germline assignment: CDR1 SGHTA and CDR2 FQGNSA. With V trimmed by 6 bases and J by 6 bases, 4 bases remained unmatched. This CDR3 is 14 amino acids long. The CDR3 coding sequence is TGTGCCAGCAGGGGGACAGGGGTTGCCGGGGAGCTGTTTTTT. Translated, it gives CASRGTGVAGELFF.

The chain carries TRBV7-9 and TRBJ1-4; D is ambiguous. This CDR3 region has 14 residues. Germline V CDR1 and CDR2: SEHNR, FQNEAQ (reference sequence). The germline V and J ends were trimmed by 5 bases and 4 bases, with 11 bases remaining between them. The CDR3 DNA reads TGTGCCAGCAGCACGGACGGAGGTAATGAAAAACTGTTTTTT. As protein: CASSTDGGNEKLFF.

This clone was observed a single time. The rearrangement links TRBV3-1 (or the pseudogene TRBV3-2) to TRBJ1-2; D may be TRBD1 (5 bases). The V gene's germline CDR1 is LGHDT and CDR2 YNNKEL (reference sequence). The CDR3 extends over 13 amino acids. Trimming cost V 4 bases and J 5 bases, with 11 bases left between them. CDR3 bases: TGTGCCAGCAGCCCGGGACGGGTTTATGGCTACACCTTC. Encoded protein: CASSPGRVYGYTF.

This chain joins TRBV6-7 and TRBJ2-5; D gene ambiguous. TRBV6-7 is marked as an open reading frame, function uncertain. Between the trimmed V and J ends, which lost 8 bases and 4 bases, there was a span of 14 bases. The CDR3 loop spans 13 amino acids. The CDR3 loop reads CASSQNLTETQYF. DNA of the CDR3: TGTGCCAGCTCCCAGAATTTAACAGAGACCCAGTACTTC.

As for this clone: The germline gene is not matched at one end of the junction; a read error may be the cause. This chain links TRBV6-1 with TRBJ1-1; D is undetermined. This CDR3 has 16 amino acids. CDR1 and CDR2 from the germline V gene are MNHNS and SASEGT. CDR3: CTSSEEKGLGGTEAFF. The CDR3, as DNA: TGTACCAGCAGTGAAGAGAAGGGTCTGGGAGGCACTGAAGCTTTCTTT.

The genes are TRBV2 and TRBJ2-5; D tentatively fits TRBD1 or TRBD2 (5 bases each). Looked up from germline, CDR1 is SNHLY and CDR2 is FYNNEI. CDR3 size: 12 residues. V dropped 7 bases and J dropped 4 bases, with 10 bases sitting between them. The CDR3 reads CASKGPSETQYF. The CDR3 DNA reads as TGTGCCAGCAAGGGACCTTCAGAGACCCAGTACTTC. Full variable domain (outside the CDR3, taken from reference TRBV2 and TRBJ2-5): EPEVTQTPSHQVTQMGQEVILRCVPISNHLYFYWYRQILGQKVEFLVSFYNNEISEKSEIFDDQFSVERPDGSNFTLKIRSTKLEDSAMYFCASKGPSETQYFGPGTRLLVL.

The V call is TRBV5-1, the J call TRBJ1-1, with no clear D. The CDR3 loop spans 14 amino acids. Germline V gene lookup returns CDR1 SGHRS and CDR2 YFSETQ. Trimming took off 2 bases at V and 1 base at J, with 9 bases between the two ends. Here the CDR3 reads CASSFSDANTEAFF. For the CDR3, the DNA is TGCGCCAGCAGCTTCTCCGATGCGAACACTGAAGCTTTCTTT.

The V and J genes are TRBV7-9 and TRBJ1-2, with D possibly being TRBD1 (5 bases). CDR1 and CDR2 (germline): SEHNR, FQNEAQ (reference sequence). V was shortened by 5 bases and J by 0 bases, with 13 bases between the two germline ends. The length of the CDR3 is 15 residues. CDR3 sequence (DNA): TGTGCCAGCAGCCCGTGGAGGGGAGCTAACTATGGCTACACCTTC. It codes for CASSPWRGANYGYTF.

The chain uses TRBV11-2 and TRBJ2-2; 9 bases match TRBD2. Germline V CDR1 and CDR2: SGHAT, FQNNGV. The CDR3 has 16 residues. V lost 4 bases to trimming and J lost 4 bases; unmatched junction nucleotides: 7. This CDR3 reads CASSSHSGSFTGELFF. The CDR3 DNA reads TGTGCCAGCAGCTCCCATAGCGGGAGCTTCACCGGGGAGCTGTTTTTT.

The chain is built from TRBV5-6 and TRBJ2-2; perhaps TRBD2 as D (5 bases). The CDR3 is 14 residues long. Germline V gene data show CDR1 as SGHDT and CDR2 as YYEEEE. V lost 7 bases and J 2 bases, leaving 12 bases between the germline ends. CDR3 nucleotides: TGTGCCAGCGCCGGGGAGATAAACACCGGGGAGCTGTTTTTT. It specifies CASAGEINTGELFF.

CDR3 coding DNA: TGTGCCAGCAATAGGGCAGGGTTGAATGGCTACACCTTC. Amino acid sequence: CASNRAGLNGYTF. This chain connects TRBV28 to TRBJ1-2, with D perhaps TRBD1 (5 bases). CDR3 length: 13 residues. Trimming pared 7 bases from V and 6 bases from J, leaving 15 bases between. Germline V CDR1 and CDR2: MDHEN, SYDVKM.

CDR3 nucleotides: TGTGCCAGCAGCCCTCAACTAAACACTGAAGCTTTCTTT. It yields the protein CASSPQLNTEAFF. This chain links TRBV12-3 or TRBV12-4 with TRBJ1-1; D gene ambiguous. The CDR3 totals 13 residues. Trimming took 6 bases from V and 2 from J, leaving 10 bases between them.

The rearrangement links TRBV5-5 to TRBJ2-7; D is undetermined. The CDR3 totals 13 residues. Trimming took 1 base from V and 3 from J, leaving 8 bases between them. Germline V lookup: CDR1 SGHKS, CDR2 YYEKEE (reference sequence). The CDR3 spells CASSLSQNYEQYF. CDR3 DNA: TGTGCCAGCAGCTTGTCACAGAACTACGAGCAGTACTTC. Combining the CDR3 with reference TRBV5-5 and TRBJ2-7 gives the whole variable domain DAGVTQSPTHLIKTRGQQVTLRCSPISGHKSVSWYQQVLGQGPQFIFQYYEKEERGRGNFPDRFSARQFPNYSSELNVNALLLGDSALYLCASSLSQNYEQYFGPGTRLTVT.

This clone has only one observation. The chain joins TRBV28 to TRBJ1-2, with 7 positions matching TRBD1. Unmatched junction bases numbered 3, after V lost 5 bases and J lost 6 bases. The length of the CDR3 is 12 residues. Germline CDR1 reads MDHEN; CDR2 reads SYDVKM. The CDR3 DNA follows: TGTGCCAGCAGTACAGGGGAACATGGCTACACCTTC. It yields the protein CASSTGEHGYTF.

The chain carries TRBV5-1 and TRBJ1-1; no clear D. Germline V gene data show CDR1 as SGHRS and CDR2 as YFSETQ. The CDR3 is made up of 12 amino acids. Trimming left V 1 base short and J 8 bases short, with 9 bases between. CDR3 nucleotide sequence: TGCGCCAGCAGCTTGATTTTGCTAGAAGCTTTCTTT. It translates to CASSLILLEAFF.

The V call is TRBV4-3, the J call TRBJ2-7; D is undetermined. Germline loops: CDR1 LGHNA, CDR2 YSLEER. This CDR3 has 14 residues. Trimming shortened V by 2 bases and J by 7 bases, and 15 bases separated the two germline ends. As DNA, the CDR3 is TGCGCCAGCAGCCAACAGAACGGCCTTGGGGAGCAGTACTTC. Amino acids: CASSQQNGLGEQYF.

The chain recombines TRBV10-2 with TRBJ1-3; D unclear. There are 13 residues in the CDR3. Trimming shortened V by 8 bases and J by 0 bases, and 8 bases separated the two germline ends. Germline CDR1 and CDR2: WSHSY and SAAADI. CDR3 nucleotides: TGCGCCAGCTGTCAGAGCTCTGGAAACACCATATATTTT. Translated: CASCQSSGNTIYF.

The V call is TRBV28, the J call TRBJ2-7, with D hard to call. Trimming pared 3 bases from V and 3 bases from J, leaving 3 bases between. The CDR3 loop spans 11 amino acids. CDR1 and CDR2 from the germline V gene are MDHEN and SYDVKM. The CDR3 DNA is TGTGCCAGCAGTTTTGGCTACGAGCAGTACTTC. Amino acids: CASSFGYEQYF.

The chain is built from TRBV5-1 and TRBJ2-5, with D tentatively TRBD2 (5 bases). V was trimmed by 0 bases and J by 5 bases, leaving 11 bases between them. The CDR3 has 14 amino acids. Germline CDR1 reads SGHRS; CDR2 reads YFSETQ. Here the CDR3 reads CASSLAEGGETQYF. The CDR3 bases are TGCGCCAGCAGCTTGGCCGAAGGAGGCGAGACCCAGTACTTC.

The rearrangement links TRBV5-1 to TRBJ2-6; D is possibly TRBD1 (5 bases). Germline CDR1 reads SGHRS; CDR2 reads YFSETQ. The CDR3 has 15 amino acids. With 4 bases removed from V and 1 base from J, the gap between germline ends came to 9 bases. CDR3 amino acids: CASSRDSSGANVLTF. CDR3 bases: TGCGCCAGCAGCCGAGACAGTTCTGGGGCCAACGTCCTGACTTTC. The full variable domain, its missing parts supplied by reference TRBV5-1 and TRBJ2-6, is KAGVTQTPRYLIKTRGQQVTLSCSPISGHRSVSWYQQTPGQGLQFLFEYFSETQRNKGNFPGRFSGRQFSNSRSEMNVSTLELGDSALYLCASSRDSSGANVLTFGAGSRLTVL.